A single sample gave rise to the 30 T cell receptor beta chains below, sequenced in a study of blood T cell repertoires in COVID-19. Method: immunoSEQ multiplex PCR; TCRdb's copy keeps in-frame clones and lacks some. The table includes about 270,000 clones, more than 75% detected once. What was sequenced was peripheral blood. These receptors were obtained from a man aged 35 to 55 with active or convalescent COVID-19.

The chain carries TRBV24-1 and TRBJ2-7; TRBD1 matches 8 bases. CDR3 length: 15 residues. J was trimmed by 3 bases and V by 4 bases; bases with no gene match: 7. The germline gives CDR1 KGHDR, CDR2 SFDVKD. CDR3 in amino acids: CATSDRDRSIYEQYF. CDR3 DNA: TGTGCCACCAGTGACCGGGACAGGAGCATCTACGAGCAGTACTTC.

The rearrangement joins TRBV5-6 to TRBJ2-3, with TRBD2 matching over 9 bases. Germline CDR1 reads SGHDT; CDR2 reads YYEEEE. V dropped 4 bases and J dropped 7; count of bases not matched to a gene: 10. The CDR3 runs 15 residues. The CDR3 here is CASSPLSGGRNTQYF. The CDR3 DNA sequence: TGTGCCAGCAGCCCCCTCAGCGGGGGGCGGAATACGCAGTATTTT.

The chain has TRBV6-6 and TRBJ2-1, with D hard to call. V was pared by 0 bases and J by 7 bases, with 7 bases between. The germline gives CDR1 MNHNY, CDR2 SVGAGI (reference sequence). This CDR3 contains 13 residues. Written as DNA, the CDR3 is TGTGCCAGCAGTTACTCGAGAGAAAATGAGCAGTTCTTC. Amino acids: CASSYSRENEQFF.

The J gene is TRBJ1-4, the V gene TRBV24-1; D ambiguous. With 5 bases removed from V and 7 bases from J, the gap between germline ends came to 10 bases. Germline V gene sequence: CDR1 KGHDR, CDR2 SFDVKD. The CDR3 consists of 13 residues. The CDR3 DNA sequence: TGTGCCACCAGTGGGGGAGGTGGTGAAAAACTGTTTTTT. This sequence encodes CATSGGGGEKLFF.

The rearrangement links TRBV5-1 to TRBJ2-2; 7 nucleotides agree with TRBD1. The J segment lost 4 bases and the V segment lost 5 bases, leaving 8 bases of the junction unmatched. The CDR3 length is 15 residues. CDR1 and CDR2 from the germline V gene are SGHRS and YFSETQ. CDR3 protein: CASSDGQALTGELFF. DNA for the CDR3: TGCGCCAGCAGTGATGGACAGGCCCTCACCGGGGAGCTGTTTTTT.

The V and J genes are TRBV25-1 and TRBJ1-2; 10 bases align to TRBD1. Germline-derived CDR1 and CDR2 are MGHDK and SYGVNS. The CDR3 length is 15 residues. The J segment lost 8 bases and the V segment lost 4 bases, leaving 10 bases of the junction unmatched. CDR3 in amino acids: CASSVWDRGIEGYTF. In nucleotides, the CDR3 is TGTGCCAGCAGTGTTTGGGACAGGGGAATTGAAGGCTACACCTTC.

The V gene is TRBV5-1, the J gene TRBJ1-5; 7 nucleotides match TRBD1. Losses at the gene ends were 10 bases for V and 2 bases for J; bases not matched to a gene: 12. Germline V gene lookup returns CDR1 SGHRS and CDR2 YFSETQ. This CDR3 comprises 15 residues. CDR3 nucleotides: TGCGCCGGACCGAAGACAGGGCTCCGCAATCAGCCCCAGCATTTT. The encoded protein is CAGPKTGLRNQPQHF.

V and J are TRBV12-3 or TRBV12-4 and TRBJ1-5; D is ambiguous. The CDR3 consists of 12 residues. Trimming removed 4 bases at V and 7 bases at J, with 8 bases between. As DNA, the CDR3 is TGTGCCAGCAGTTCGGTGGTGCAGCCCCAGCATTTT. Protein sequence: CASSSVVQPQHF.

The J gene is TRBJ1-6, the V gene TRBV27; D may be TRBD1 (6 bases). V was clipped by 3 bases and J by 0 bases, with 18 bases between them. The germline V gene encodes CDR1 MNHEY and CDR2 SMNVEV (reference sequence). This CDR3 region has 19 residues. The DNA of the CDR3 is TGTGCCAGCAGTTTTAGAGGGGGAGGGGCGAGCTCCTATAATTCACCCCTCCACTTT. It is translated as CASSFRGGGASSYNSPLHF.

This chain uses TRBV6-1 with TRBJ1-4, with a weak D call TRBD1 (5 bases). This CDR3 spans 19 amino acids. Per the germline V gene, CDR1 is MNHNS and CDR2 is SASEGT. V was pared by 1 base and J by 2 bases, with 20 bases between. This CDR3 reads CASSEVPGGGSSTNEKLFF. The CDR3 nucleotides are TGTGCCAGCAGTGAAGTCCCGGGGGGAGGGTCGTCGACTAATGAAAAACTGTTTTTT.

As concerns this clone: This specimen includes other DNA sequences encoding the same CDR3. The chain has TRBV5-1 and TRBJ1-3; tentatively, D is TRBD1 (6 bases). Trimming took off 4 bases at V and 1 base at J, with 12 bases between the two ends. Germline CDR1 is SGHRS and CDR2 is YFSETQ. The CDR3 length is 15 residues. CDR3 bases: TGCGCCAGCAGCCCCCTGACAGGTTCTGGAAACACCATATATTTT. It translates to CASSPLTGSGNTIYF.

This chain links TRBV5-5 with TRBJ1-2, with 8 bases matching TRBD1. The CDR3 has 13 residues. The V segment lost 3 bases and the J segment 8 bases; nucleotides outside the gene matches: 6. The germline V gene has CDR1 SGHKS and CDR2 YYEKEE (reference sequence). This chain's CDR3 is CASSSQGAGGYTF. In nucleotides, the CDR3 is TGTGCCAGCAGCTCCCAGGGGGCTGGGGGCTACACCTTC.

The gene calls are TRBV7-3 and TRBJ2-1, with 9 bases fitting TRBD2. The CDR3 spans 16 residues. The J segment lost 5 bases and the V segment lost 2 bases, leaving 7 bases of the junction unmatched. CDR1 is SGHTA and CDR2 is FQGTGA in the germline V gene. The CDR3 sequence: CASSLGAGGPHNEQFF. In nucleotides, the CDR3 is TGTGCCAGCAGCTTAGGGGCGGGAGGGCCCCACAATGAGCAGTTCTTC.

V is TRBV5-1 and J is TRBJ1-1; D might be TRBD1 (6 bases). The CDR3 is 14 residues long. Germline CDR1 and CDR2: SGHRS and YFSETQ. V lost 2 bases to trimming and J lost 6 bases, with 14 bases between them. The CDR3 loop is CASSFLTTGPEAFF. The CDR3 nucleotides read TGCGCCAGCAGCTTCCTAACTACAGGGCCTGAAGCTTTCTTT.

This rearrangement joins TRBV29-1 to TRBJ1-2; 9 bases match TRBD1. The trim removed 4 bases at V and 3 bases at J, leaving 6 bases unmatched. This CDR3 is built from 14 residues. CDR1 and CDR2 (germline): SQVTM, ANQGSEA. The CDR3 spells CSVGGGQGDYGYTF. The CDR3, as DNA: TGCAGCGTTGGGGGGGGACAGGGCGACTATGGCTACACCTTC.

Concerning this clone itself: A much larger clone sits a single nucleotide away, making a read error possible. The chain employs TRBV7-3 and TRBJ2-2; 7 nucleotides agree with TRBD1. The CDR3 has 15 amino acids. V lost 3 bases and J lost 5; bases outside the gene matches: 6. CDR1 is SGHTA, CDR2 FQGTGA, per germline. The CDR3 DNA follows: TGTGCCAGCAGCTTCCGACAGGGTGGTACCGGGGAGCTGTTTTTT. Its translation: CASSFRQGGTGELFF. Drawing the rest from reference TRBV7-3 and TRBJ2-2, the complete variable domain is GAGVSQTPSNKVTEKGKYVELRCDPISGHTALYWYRQSLGQGPEFLIYFQGTGAADDSGLPNDRFFAVRPEGSVSTLKIQRTERGDSAVYLCASSFRQGGTGELFFGEGSRLTVL.

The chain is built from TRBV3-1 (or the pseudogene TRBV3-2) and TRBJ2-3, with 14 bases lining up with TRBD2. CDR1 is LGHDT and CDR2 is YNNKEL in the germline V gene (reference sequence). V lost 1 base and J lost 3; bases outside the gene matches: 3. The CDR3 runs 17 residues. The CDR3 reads CASSQVGLAGGTDTQYF. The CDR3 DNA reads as TGTGCCAGCAGCCAAGTAGGACTAGCGGGAGGTACAGATACGCAGTATTTT.

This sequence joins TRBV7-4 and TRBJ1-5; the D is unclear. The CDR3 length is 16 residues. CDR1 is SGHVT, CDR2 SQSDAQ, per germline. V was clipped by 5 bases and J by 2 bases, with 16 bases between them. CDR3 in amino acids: CASSQSRGHGNQPQHF. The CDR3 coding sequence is TGTGCCAGCAGCCAATCCCGTGGGCACGGCAATCAGCCCCAGCATTTT.

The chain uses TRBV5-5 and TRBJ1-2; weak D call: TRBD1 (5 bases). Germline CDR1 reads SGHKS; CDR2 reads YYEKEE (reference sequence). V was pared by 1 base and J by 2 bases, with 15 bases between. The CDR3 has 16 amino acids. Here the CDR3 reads CASSLYEGGVNYGYTF. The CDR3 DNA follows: TGTGCCAGCAGCTTGTACGAGGGAGGGGTGAACTATGGCTACACCTTC. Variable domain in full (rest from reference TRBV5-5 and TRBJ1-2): DAGVTQSPTHLIKTRGQQVTLRCSPISGHKSVSWYQQVLGQGPQFIFQYYEKEERGRGNFPDRFSARQFPNYSSELNVNALLLGDSALYLCASSLYEGGVNYGYTFGSGTRLTVV.

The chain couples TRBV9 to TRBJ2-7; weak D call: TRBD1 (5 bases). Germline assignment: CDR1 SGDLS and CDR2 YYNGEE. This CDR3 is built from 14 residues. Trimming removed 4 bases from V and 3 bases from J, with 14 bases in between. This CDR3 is CASSPPTDDYEQYF. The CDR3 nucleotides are TGTGCCAGCAGCCCACCGACAGACGACTACGAGCAGTACTTC.

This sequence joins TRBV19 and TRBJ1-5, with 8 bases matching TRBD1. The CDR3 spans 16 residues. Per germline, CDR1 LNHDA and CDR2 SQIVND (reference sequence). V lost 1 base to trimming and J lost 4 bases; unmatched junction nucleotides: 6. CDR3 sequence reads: CASSIASGGPNQPQHF. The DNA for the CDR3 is TGTGCCAGTAGTATAGCCTCAGGGGGCCCGAATCAGCCCCAGCATTTT.

CDR3 sequence (DNA): TGTGCCAGCAGCAACCAGGGCGGACTAGCGTTCTACGAGCAGTACTTC. Translation gives CASSNQGGLAFYEQYF. V usage is TRBV7-9 and J usage is TRBJ2-7, with TRBD2 matching 9 bases. Germline V gene sequence: CDR1 SEHNR, CDR2 FQNEAQ (reference sequence). Trimming at V came to 5 bases and at J to 3 bases, leaving 11 bases not matched to a gene. The CDR3 length is 16 residues.

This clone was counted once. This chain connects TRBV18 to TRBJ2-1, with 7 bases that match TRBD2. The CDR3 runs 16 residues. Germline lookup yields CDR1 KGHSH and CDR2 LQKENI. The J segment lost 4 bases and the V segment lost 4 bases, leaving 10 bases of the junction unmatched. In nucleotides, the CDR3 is TGTGCCAGCTCACAGTACTCGGGGGGTAATTACAATGAGCAGTTCTTC. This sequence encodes CASSQYSGGNYNEQFF.

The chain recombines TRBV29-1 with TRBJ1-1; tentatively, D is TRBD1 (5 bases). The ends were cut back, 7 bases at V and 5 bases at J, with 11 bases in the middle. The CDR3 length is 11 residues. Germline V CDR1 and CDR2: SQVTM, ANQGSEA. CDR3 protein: CSARGGTEAFF. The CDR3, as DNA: TGCAGCGCCCGGGGGGGGACTGAAGCTTTCTTT.

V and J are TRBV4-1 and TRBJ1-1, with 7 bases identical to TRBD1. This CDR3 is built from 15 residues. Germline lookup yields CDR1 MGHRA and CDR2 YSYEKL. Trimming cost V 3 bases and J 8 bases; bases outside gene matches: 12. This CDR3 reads CASSHIDRVFVEAFF. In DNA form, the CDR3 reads TGCGCCAGCAGCCACATCGACAGGGTTTTTGTCGAAGCTTTCTTT.

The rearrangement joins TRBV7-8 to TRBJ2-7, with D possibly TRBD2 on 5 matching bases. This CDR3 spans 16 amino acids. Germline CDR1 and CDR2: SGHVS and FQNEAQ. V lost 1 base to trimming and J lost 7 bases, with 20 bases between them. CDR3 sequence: CASSLGVRTAPPEQYF. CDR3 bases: TGTGCCAGCAGCTTAGGGGTCCGGACTGCCCCTCCTGAGCAGTACTTC.

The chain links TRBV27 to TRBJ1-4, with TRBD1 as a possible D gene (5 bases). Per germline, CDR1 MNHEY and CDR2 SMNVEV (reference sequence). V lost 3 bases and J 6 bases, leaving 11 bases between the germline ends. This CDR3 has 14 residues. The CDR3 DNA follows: TGTGCCAGCAGTTTCCAGGGTAAGGATGAAAAACTGTTTTTT. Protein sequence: CASSFQGKDEKLFF.

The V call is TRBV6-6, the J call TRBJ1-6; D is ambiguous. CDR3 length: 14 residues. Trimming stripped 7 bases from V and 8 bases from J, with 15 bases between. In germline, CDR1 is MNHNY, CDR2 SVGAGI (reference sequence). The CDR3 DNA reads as TGTGCCAGCAACTCGGCCTCACGGGATTCACCCCTCCACTTT. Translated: CASNSASRDSPLHF.

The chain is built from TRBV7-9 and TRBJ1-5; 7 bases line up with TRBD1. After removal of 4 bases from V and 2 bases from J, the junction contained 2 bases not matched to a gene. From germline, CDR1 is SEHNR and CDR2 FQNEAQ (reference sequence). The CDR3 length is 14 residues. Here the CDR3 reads CASSSGQGNQPQHF. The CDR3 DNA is TGTGCCAGCAGCTCTGGACAGGGCAATCAGCCCCAGCATTTT.

The CDR3 spells CASSLTSLATFTGELFF. CDR3 coding DNA: TGTGCCAGCAGCTTAACATCGCTAGCGACGTTCACCGGGGAGCTGTTTTTT. This sequence joins TRBV7-8 and TRBJ2-2; possible D gene TRBD2, 6 bases. The CDR3 spans 17 residues. V was clipped by 2 bases and J by 4 bases, with 17 bases between them. The germline V gene has CDR1 SGHVS and CDR2 FQNEAQ.